This T cell receptor (beta chain) came from a study of tumor and adjacent non-tumor tissue in lung cancer. A modified ARM-PCR protocol with three rounds of nested PCR amplified TCRbeta. TCRdb passed the multiplex PCR reads through MiXCR, listing each CDR3 protein once. The table has under 140,000 distinct CDR3 sequences, 75% to 90% seen once. The template was RNA from unsorted bulk tissue. Whole-study results and caveats: Tumor repertoires had a smaller top 100 clone share than normal lung.

Of note for this clonotype: Antigen: not known. The junction shows a germline mismatch at one end, possibly a read error.

The CDR3 has 15 amino acids. Per the germline V gene, CDR1 is MNHNS and CDR2 is SASEGT. V usage is TRBV6-1 and J usage is TRBJ1-5; D possibly corresponds to TRBD1 (6 bases). Material for sequencing was lung tumor tissue. This receptor was identified in a man aged 70-80 years with non-small cell lung cancer. The CDR3 loop reads CASSADRGHNQPQQF. The DNA of the CDR3 is TGTGCCAGCAGCGCGGACAGAGGGCATAATCAGCCCCAGCAATTT.